The 20 T cell receptor beta chains below were found in one sample sequenced in a study of T cells after yellow fever vaccination. From the 5' RACE reads, TCRdb called clonotypes with MiXCR, one entry per CDR3 protein. Altogether roughly 300,000 distinct CDR3 sequences are present, 7% to 10% being singletons, with the ten largest covering 17%. The sample was PBMCs, taken approximately 47 days after the first yellow fever vaccination. The source of these receptors is a man aged 18-30 years who received the YFV17D yellow fever vaccine.

In this sample, this clonotype turned up a few times. The chain uses TRBV2 and TRBJ2-6; the D is unclear. This CDR3 region has 12 residues. From germline, CDR1 is SNHLY and CDR2 FYNNEI. V lost 8 bases and J 5 bases, leaving 7 bases between the germline ends. In nucleotides, the CDR3 is TGTGCCAGCCCCGCGAGGGCCAACGTCCTGACTTTC. Its protein product is CASPARANVLTF.

The chain is built from TRBV6-5 and TRBJ2-3; D is perhaps TRBD1 or TRBD2 (5 bases each). Between the trimmed V and J ends, which lost 2 bases and 2 bases, there was a span of 11 bases. Germline CDR1 and CDR2: MNHEY and SVGAGI. There are 15 residues in the CDR3. CDR3 bases: TGTGCCAGCAGTTACAGACGGGACCCCACAGATACGCAGTATTTT. It yields the protein CASSYRRDPTDTQYF.

V usage is TRBV7-9 and J usage is TRBJ2-5; tentatively, D is TRBD1 (6 bases). The germline gives CDR1 SEHNR, CDR2 FQNEAQ (reference sequence). The CDR3 sequence is 15 residues long. The germline V and J ends were trimmed by 3 bases and 5 bases, with 16 bases remaining between them. For the CDR3, the DNA is TGTGCCAGCAGCTTTGGGGGCCAGGGGATGGAGACCCAGTACTTC. Translation gives CASSFGGQGMETQYF.

This clonotype occurred a few times. V and J are TRBV6-1 and TRBJ1-5; maybe TRBD1 (5 bases). The germline CDR1 and CDR2 sequences are MNHNS and SASEGT. The length of the CDR3 is 17 residues. Trimming left V 5 bases short and J 5 bases short, with 22 bases between. The CDR3 region is CASSRDPAGGFDQPQHF. Written as DNA, the CDR3 is TGTGCCAGCAGTCGCGACCCCGCCGGGGGTTTCGATCAGCCCCAGCATTTT.

Many counts were recorded for this clonotype. The chain links TRBV12-3 or TRBV12-4 to TRBJ2-1; D not resolved. There are 13 residues in the CDR3. The V end was cut by 3 bases, the J end by 12 bases, with 15 bases between. CDR3 loop: CASSFQPPQAQFF. CDR3 nucleotides: TGTGCCAGCAGTTTTCAGCCTCCCCAGGCGCAGTTCTTC.

The J gene is TRBJ1-1, the V gene TRBV7-3, with 7 bases identical to TRBD1. J was trimmed by 1 base and V by 2 bases; bases with no gene match: 4. CDR3 length: 15 amino acids. Germline lookup yields CDR1 SGHTA and CDR2 FQGTGA. The CDR3 DNA reads as TGTGCCAGCAGCTTAGTTTCAGGGGGGAACACTGAAGCTTTCTTT. Residues: CASSLVSGGNTEAFF.

This clonotype has just a few counts. The CDR3 DNA follows: TGTGCCAGCAGCTTACAACTAGCGGGGGGGGACGGGGAGCTGTTTTTT. Residues: CASSLQLAGGDGELFF. This rearrangement joins TRBV7-2 to TRBJ2-2; 13 bases fit TRBD2. The CDR3 is 16 amino acids. CDR1 is SGHTA and CDR2 is FQGNSA in the germline V gene. V lost 2 bases, J lost 7 bases, and 4 bases stayed unmatched.

This sequence joins TRBV7-9 and TRBJ1-4; 8 nucleotides align to TRBD1. J was trimmed by 2 bases and V by 6 bases; bases with no gene match: 2. Germline loops: CDR1 SEHNR, CDR2 FQNEAQ (reference sequence). The CDR3 has 14 residues. CDR3 sequence (DNA): TGTGCCAGCAGAGACAGGGGCACTAATGAAAAACTGTTTTTT. Its translation: CASRDRGTNEKLFF.

This clonotype was observed a few times. The J gene is TRBJ2-5, the V gene TRBV12-3 or TRBV12-4, with 7 nucleotides matching TRBD2. The CDR3 consists of 14 residues. V shed 5 bases and J 6 bases; nucleotides not matched to a gene: 9. CDR3: CASSPGGGTKTQYF. The CDR3 region has the DNA TGTGCCAGCAGTCCTGGGGGGGGGACTAAGACCCAGTACTTC.

Here the CDR3 DNA reads TGCGCCAGCAGCCAAGGGATCAGAGAAGAGACCCAGTACTTC. Amino acid sequence: CASSQGIREETQYF. V gene TRBV4-1 combines with J gene TRBJ2-5; D ambiguous. V was trimmed by 1 base and J by 3 bases, leaving 9 bases between them. CDR1 and CDR2 (germline): MGHRA, YSYEKL. This CDR3 has 14 amino acids.

The chain has TRBV7-9 and TRBJ1-5, with D possibly being TRBD1 (6 bases). V shed 4 bases and J shed 1 base, with 14 bases lying between them. Looked up from germline, CDR1 is SEHNR and CDR2 is FQNEAQ (reference sequence). The CDR3 contains 16 residues. The CDR3 region is CASSSNDRLSNQPQHF. The CDR3 DNA is TGTGCCAGCAGCTCAAACGACAGGTTAAGCAATCAGCCCCAGCATTTT.

A few counts support this clonotype. V gene TRBV18 combines with J gene TRBJ1-4; the D is unclear. This CDR3 is built from 12 residues. The V end lost 1 base, the J end lost 7 bases, and 4 bases lay between the germline ends. CDR1 is KGHSH, CDR2 LQKENI, per germline. The DNA of the CDR3 is TGTGCCAGCTCACCACAGGGTGAAAAACTGTTTTTT. Protein: CASSPQGEKLFF.

V is TRBV19 and J is TRBJ2-2; D might be TRBD2 (6 bases). Trimming removed 3 bases from V and 7 bases from J, with 9 bases in between. The CDR3 contains 13 residues. Per the germline V gene, CDR1 is LNHDA and CDR2 is SQIVND (reference sequence). This CDR3 reads CASSIGGNGELFF. The CDR3 DNA is TGTGCCAGTAGTATCGGAGGGAACGGGGAGCTGTTTTTT.

The chain joins TRBV5-1 to TRBJ2-1, with D maybe TRBD1 (7 bases). This CDR3 is built from 15 residues. From germline, CDR1 is SGHRS and CDR2 YFSETQ. V was cut by 3 bases and J by 4 bases, with 14 bases left in between. CDR3 sequence (DNA): TGCGCCAGCAGCTGGGGGGACAGTAAATACAATGAGCAGTTCTTC. Residues: CASSWGDSKYNEQFF.

The chain combines TRBV12-3 or TRBV12-4 with TRBJ1-2; no firm D call. There are 15 residues in the CDR3. With 6 bases removed from V and 1 base from J, the gap between germline ends came to 15 bases. CDR3: CASSLRVLGNYGYTF. In DNA, the CDR3 is TGTGCCAGCAGCCTAAGGGTGCTGGGTAACTATGGCTACACCTTC.

This clonotype occurred many times. The V call is TRBV15, the J call TRBJ2-3; 7 bases are a match to TRBD1. The germline gives CDR1 LNHNV, CDR2 YYDKDF (reference sequence). J was trimmed by 4 bases and V by 5 bases; bases with no gene match: 3. This CDR3 contains 13 residues. The chain's CDR3 is CATSVDRADTQYF. The CDR3 coding sequence is TGTGCCACCAGCGTCGACAGGGCAGATACGCAGTATTTT.

This clonotype was found many times. The chain combines TRBV5-1 with TRBJ2-1; tentative D call: TRBD2 (7 bases). CDR1 is SGHRS, CDR2 YFSETQ, per germline. With 4 bases removed from V and 4 bases from J, the gap between germline ends came to 15 bases. This CDR3 contains 15 residues. DNA for the CDR3: TGCGCCAGCAGCCTGGGGGCGGGGGAGTACAATGAGCAGTTCTTC. It specifies CASSLGAGEYNEQFF. The full variable domain, its missing parts supplied by reference TRBV5-1 and TRBJ2-1, is KAGVTQTPRYLIKTRGQQVTLSCSPISGHRSVSWYQQTPGQGLQFLFEYFSETQRNKGNFPGRFSGRQFSNSRSEMNVSTLELGDSALYLCASSLGAGEYNEQFFGPGTRLTVL.

The chain uses TRBV27 and TRBJ1-5; D unclear. Trimming left V 0 bases short and J 4 bases short, with 7 bases between. The CDR3 length is 14 residues. In germline, CDR1 is MNHEY, CDR2 SMNVEV (reference sequence). Here the CDR3 DNA reads TGTGCCAGCAGTTTATCGGCGGGGAATCAGCCCCAGCATTTT. This sequence encodes CASSLSAGNQPQHF.

The CDR3 spells CASDRSSARGDTQYF. CDR3 DNA: TGCGCCAGCGACCGCTCTAGCGCCCGTGGGGATACGCAGTATTTT. This chain links TRBV4-1 with TRBJ2-3, with D possibly being TRBD2 (6 bases). V lost 8 bases and J lost 6, with 21 bases in between. The CDR3 has 15 amino acids. Germline CDR1 MGHRA, CDR2 YSYEKL.

This clonotype showed up many times. V usage is TRBV5-5 and J usage is TRBJ1-6, with 7 bases that match TRBD1. This CDR3 is 17 amino acids long. After removal of 2 bases from V and 7 bases from J, the junction contained 12 bases not matched to a gene. Germline V gene data show CDR1 as SGHKS and CDR2 as YYEKEE (reference sequence). CDR3 bases: TGTGCCAGCAGCTTCGGATTCGACAGGGTGATGAATTCACCCCTCCACTTT. Its protein is CASSFGFDRVMNSPLHF.